Below, 26 T cell receptor beta chains from the same sample are listed, as sequenced in a study of cytomegalovirus exposure and HLA in healthy donors (dated by TCRdb to the late 2010s). The library was built by means of the immunoSEQ multiplex PCR assay. A mixture of 60 forward primers for TCR Vbeta segments and 13 reverse primers for TCR Jbeta segments was used in the multiplex PCR. TCRdb retrieved this table from immuneACCESS and kept in-frame rearrangements only. Not all clones are present; in checked studies, unresolved V genes account for under half, and no reason is known for the remainder. For this sample there are fewer than 85,000 clones; 78% appear just once. The biggest ten clones account for around 3% of the sample. The specimen was PBMCs. All receptors come from a man aged 40-55 years in good health and CMV-seronegative.

This clone was detected only a few times. V gene TRBV4-1 combines with J gene TRBJ2-7; D is unclear. The germline CDR1 and CDR2 sequences are MGHRA and YSYEKL. V lost 4 bases to trimming and J lost 3 bases, with 16 bases between them. The CDR3 has 15 residues. CDR3 sequence: CASSLGSGSVYEQYF. The CDR3 region has the DNA TGCGCCAGCAGCCTTGGATCGGGTTCCGTCTACGAGCAGTACTTC.

The V and J genes are TRBV5-1 and TRBJ1-5, with TRBD1 matching 8 bases. The ends lost 4 bases at V and 2 bases at J; junction bases unmatched: 11. The CDR3 totals 17 residues. Germline V gene sequence: CDR1 SGHRS, CDR2 YFSETQ. CDR3: CASSPGPGGEGNQPQHF. In nucleotides, the CDR3 is TGCGCCAGCAGCCCGGGGCCAGGGGGCGAGGGCAATCAGCCCCAGCATTTT.

Points on this clone: Other nucleotide sequences in the sample specify the same CDR3. The V call is TRBV5-1, the J call TRBJ1-2, with D possibly matching TRBD1 (6 bases). Deletions cut 0 bases from V and 0 bases from J, with 9 bases between. Germline V gene sequence: CDR1 SGHRS, CDR2 YFSETQ. The CDR3 is 15 residues long. The chain's CDR3 is CASSLGGGPNYGYTF. CDR3 in DNA: TGCGCCAGCAGCTTGGGGGGGGGCCCTAACTATGGCTACACCTTC.

In DNA, the CDR3 is TGTGCCATCAACCAGGGTACCGGGGAGCTGTTTTTT. Translating it yields CAINQGTGELFF. The rearrangement uses TRBV10-3 and TRBJ2-2, with TRBD1 as a possible D gene (5 bases). Germline V gene sequence: CDR1 ENHRY, CDR2 SYGVKD. Trimming removed 7 bases at V and 5 bases at J, with 8 bases between. The CDR3 covers 12 residues.

The chain carries TRBV19 and TRBJ2-6; TRBD1 aligns across 9 bases. CDR1 LNHDA and CDR2 SQIVND come from the germline V gene (reference sequence). The V segment lost 5 bases and the J segment 0 bases; nucleotides outside the gene matches: 5. CDR3 length: 17 residues. The CDR3: CASSETTGGSGANVLTF. CDR3 nucleotides: TGTGCCAGTAGTGAAACGACAGGGGGCTCTGGGGCCAACGTCCTGACTTTC.

As DNA, the CDR3 is TGTGCCAGCAGCTCTATTATCGGGGTATATAATTCACCCCTCCACTTT. Encoded protein: CASSSIIGVYNSPLHF. The chain couples TRBV7-2 to TRBJ1-6; D not resolved. Trimming removed 4 bases from V and 4 bases from J, with 14 bases in between. Germline CDR1 and CDR2: SGHTA and FQGNSA. The CDR3 sequence is 16 residues long.

By its share, this clone is medium-sized. This chain uses TRBV6-4 with TRBJ2-3, with 11 bases identical to TRBD2. J lost 0 bases, V lost 0 bases, and 2 bases had no gene match. CDR1 and CDR2 (germline): MRHNA, SNTAGT. This CDR3 spans 17 amino acids. In nucleotides, the CDR3 is TGTGCCAGCAGTGACTCTAGCGGGGGGGCCAGCACAGATACGCAGTATTTT. Protein: CASSDSSGGASTDTQYF.

In its sample, this clone was seen a few times. V is TRBV6-1 and J is TRBJ1-6; possibly TRBD1 for D (5 bases). The CDR3 is 17 residues long. V lost 4 bases and J 0 bases, leaving 13 bases between the germline ends. Germline assignment: CDR1 MNHNS and CDR2 SASEGT. The CDR3 here is CASSAQQASSYNSPLHF. The CDR3 DNA reads as TGTGCCAGCAGTGCACAACAGGCGAGCTCCTATAATTCACCCCTCCACTTT.

A remark on this clone: One end of the junction fails to match germline, which may point to a read error. This chain connects TRBV5-5 to TRBJ2-6; 7 nucleotides line up with TRBD2. Germline-derived CDR1 and CDR2 are SGHKS and YYEKEE (reference sequence). The CDR3 runs 16 residues. DNA of the CDR3: TGCGCCAGCAGCCAAGATGGGGGGGCTGGGGCCAACGTCCTGACTTTC. Its translation: CASSQDGGAGANVLTF. The full variable domain, in which reference TRBV5-5 and TRBJ2-6 provide the parts outside the CDR3, is DAGVTQSPTHLIKTRGQQVTLRCSPISGHKSVSWYQQVLGQGPQFIFQYYEKEERGRGNFPDRFSARQFPNYSSELNVNALLLGDSALYLCASSQDGGAGANVLTFGAGSRLTVL.

The chain uses TRBV7-3 and TRBJ2-6; D is perhaps TRBD2 (5 bases). With 2 bases removed from V and 4 bases from J, the gap between germline ends came to 18 bases. Germline lookup yields CDR1 SGHTA and CDR2 FQGTGA. The CDR3 consists of 18 residues. CDR3 sequence: CASSLYPQRGSGANVLTF. CDR3 in DNA: TGTGCCAGCAGCTTATACCCCCAACGGGGATCCGGGGCCAACGTCCTGACTTTC.

This rearrangement joins TRBV16 to TRBJ2-1; a possible D gene is TRBD1 (6 bases). The CDR3 length is 16 residues. Germline CDR1 is KGHSY and CDR2 is FQNENV. With 4 bases removed from V and 16 bases from J, the gap between germline ends came to 29 bases. CDR3 protein: CASSPTPYGTSRRGFF. The CDR3 DNA reads TGTGCCAGCAGCCCAACACCTTACGGGACAAGCCGCCGGGGATTCTTC.

This rearrangement joins TRBV23-1 to TRBJ1-6; possible D gene TRBD1, 6 bases. TRBV23-1 is an open reading frame whose function is uncertain. V was clipped by 4 bases and J by 10 bases, with 17 bases between them. The CDR3 has 15 amino acids. The DNA for the CDR3 is TGCGCCAGCAGTCCCCAGGGGAGCGAGAGGTCACCCCTCCACTTT. As protein: CASSPQGSERSPLHF.

The chain couples TRBV7-3 to TRBJ2-3, with D possibly TRBD1 on 6 matching bases. The CDR3 runs 14 residues. V was cut by 5 bases and J by 4 bases, with 13 bases left in between. Germline CDR1 and CDR2: SGHTA and FQGTGA. This CDR3 is CASSPTGGPDTQYF. The CDR3 DNA reads TGTGCCAGCAGCCCCACTGGGGGCCCAGATACGCAGTATTTT.

This chain uses TRBV5-1 with TRBJ1-2; no clear D. Germline CDR1 reads SGHRS; CDR2 reads YFSETQ. Deletions cut 3 bases from V and 6 bases from J, with 12 bases between. This CDR3 is built from 13 residues. CDR3 residues: CASSSEGLNGYTF. The CDR3 DNA follows: TGCGCCAGCAGCTCCGAGGGCCTAAATGGCTACACCTTC.

V gene TRBV2 combines with J gene TRBJ2-5, with D possibly being TRBD1 (6 bases). CDR1 and CDR2 from the germline V gene are SNHLY and FYNNEI. The CDR3 totals 15 residues. V lost 5 bases and J 5 bases, leaving 18 bases between the germline ends. In DNA, the CDR3 is TGTGCCAGCAGTCGCTTAGGGCAGGGGTCCGAGACCCAGTACTTC. Protein product: CASSRLGQGSETQYF.

The chain joins TRBV19 to TRBJ1-2; D ambiguous. V was trimmed by 0 bases and J by 4 bases, leaving 9 bases between them. CDR1 is LNHDA, CDR2 SQIVND, per germline (reference sequence). The CDR3 length is 14 residues. The CDR3 DNA reads TGTGCCAGTAGTATAGATCGCCGGTCCTATGGCTACACCTTC. Amino acids: CASSIDRRSYGYTF. The whole variable domain, filled in from reference TRBV19 and TRBJ1-2, reads DGGITQSPKYLFRKEGQNVTLSCEQNLNHDAMYWYRQDPGQGLRLIYYSQIVNDFQKGDIAEGYSVSREKKESFPLTVTSAQKNPTAFYLCASSIDRRSYGYTFGSGTRLTVV.

The genes are TRBV18 and TRBJ1-1; maybe TRBD1 (5 bases). Per the germline V gene, CDR1 is KGHSH and CDR2 is LQKENI. V gave up 1 base and J gave up 2 bases, with 11 bases separating them. The CDR3 totals 15 residues. DNA for the CDR3: TGTGCCAGCTCACCACGATCAGGGATTAACACTGAAGCTTTCTTT. Encoded protein: CASSPRSGINTEAFF.

The V gene is TRBV27, the J gene TRBJ1-2; a possible D gene is TRBD1 (6 bases). V lost 6 bases to trimming and J lost 5 bases, with 19 bases between them. This CDR3 comprises 15 residues. The germline V gene encodes CDR1 MNHEY and CDR2 SMNVEV (reference sequence). This chain's CDR3 is CASSPTRGEGYGYTF. DNA of the CDR3: TGTGCCAGCAGCCCCACCAGGGGAGAGGGGTATGGCTACACCTTC.

The V call is TRBV4-1, the J call TRBJ2-3; 8 bases align to TRBD1. Germline V gives CDR1 MGHRA, CDR2 YSYEKL. The CDR3 runs to 16 residues. The trim removed 3 bases at V and 6 bases at J, leaving 11 bases unmatched. The CDR3 sequence: CASSQWDQGAWDTQYF. DNA of the CDR3: TGCGCCAGCAGCCAGTGGGACCAGGGGGCTTGGGATACGCAGTATTTT.

This clone was seen a single time. This sequence joins TRBV18 and TRBJ1-1; D not resolved. With 6 bases removed from V and 3 bases from J, the gap between germline ends came to 14 bases. This CDR3 is built from 14 residues. The germline V gene encodes CDR1 KGHSH and CDR2 LQKENI. Here the CDR3 DNA reads TGTGCCAGCTCCGAGTCGAGGGCCTACACTGAAGCTTTCTTT. This translates into CASSESRAYTEAFF.

V gene TRBV5-4 combines with J gene TRBJ2-2, with 11 bases identical to TRBD1. There are 16 residues in the CDR3. CDR1 is SGHNT and CDR2 is YYREEE in the germline V gene (reference sequence). J was trimmed by 6 bases and V by 0 bases; bases with no gene match: 4. CDR3 amino acids: CASSLEGQGAPGELFF. CDR3 bases: TGTGCCAGCAGCTTGGAAGGACAGGGGGCGCCCGGGGAGCTGTTTTTT. Full variable domain (rest looked up from reference TRBV5-4 and TRBJ2-2): ETGVTQSPTHLIKTRGQQVTLRCSSQSGHNTVSWYQQALGQGPQFIFQYYREEENGRGNFPPRFSGLQFPNYSSELNVNALELDDSALYLCASSLEGQGAPGELFFGEGSRLTVL.

The CDR3 loop is CASRGQTNEKLFF. In DNA, the CDR3 is TGTGCCAGCAGGGGACAGACAAATGAAAAACTGTTTTTT. The rearrangement uses TRBV2 and TRBJ1-4, with 7 bases lining up with TRBD1. The CDR3 has 13 residues. With 6 bases clipped from V and 5 bases from J, the junction kept 3 bases outside the gene matches. In germline, CDR1 is SNHLY, CDR2 FYNNEI.

The J gene is TRBJ2-5, the V gene TRBV10-3; possibly TRBD1 for D (5 bases). CDR3 length equals 14 residues. Trimming cost V 4 bases and J 5 bases, with 14 bases left between them. Germline CDR1 and CDR2: ENHRY and SYGVKD. The CDR3 DNA sequence: TGTGCCATCAGTGCGCAAGACAGATTCGAGACCCAGTACTTC. It yields the protein CAISAQDRFETQYF.

The rearrangement links TRBV9 to TRBJ1-1; weak D call: TRBD1 (5 bases). Germline V lookup: CDR1 SGDLS, CDR2 YYNGEE. This CDR3 has 13 amino acids. V lost 1 base and J lost 8, with 12 bases in between. The CDR3 region has the DNA TGTGCCAGCAGCGTATATTCTCCAGGGGAAGCTTTCTTT. It specifies CASSVYSPGEAFF.

The rearrangement uses TRBV2 and TRBJ1-1; a weak D match, TRBD1 (6 bases). The CDR3 runs to 13 residues. Trimming stripped 11 bases from V and 3 bases from J, with 16 bases between. Per germline, CDR1 SNHLY and CDR2 FYNNEI. CDR3: CAERGTGYTEAFF. The CDR3 nucleotides are TGTGCCGAAAGGGGTACAGGGTACACTGAAGCTTTCTTT.

This chain links TRBV10-3 with TRBJ2-1; 7 nucleotides line up with TRBD2. J lost 0 bases, V lost 6 bases, and 11 bases had no gene match. In germline, CDR1 is ENHRY, CDR2 SYGVKD. This CDR3 has 17 amino acids. CDR3 DNA: TGTGCCATCAGGGGATTAGCGGGCGTAAGCTCCTACAATGAGCAGTTCTTC. Translation gives CAIRGLAGVSSYNEQFF.